This T cell receptor beta chain was sequenced for a study of early stage breast cancer tumors. Background on the study: ER+/PR+/HER2- status applied to about 70% of the 16 invasive breast tumors.

Regarding the study as a whole: Comparing each tissue with blood distinguished tumor from normal in most of the 16 patients.

Trimming removed 5 bases at V and 6 bases at J, with 21 bases between. The germline V gene encodes CDR1 SQVTM and CDR2 ANQGSEA. CDR3 size: 15 residues. TCRdb keeps only in-frame clones here, not all; method: immunoSEQ multiplex PCR. The sample includes tens of thousands of clones, about three quarters seen only once; the top ten take about 7.2%. Points on this clone: The antigen is undetermined.

The chain recombines TRBV29-1 with TRBJ2-3; the D is unclear. Specimen: blood. This TCR came from a person between 45 and 65 years old with breast cancer. The CDR3 bases are TGCAGCGTTAGAGGAACCGCGATAGATGGGGATACGCAGTATTTT. Amino acids: CSVRGTAIDGDTQYF.